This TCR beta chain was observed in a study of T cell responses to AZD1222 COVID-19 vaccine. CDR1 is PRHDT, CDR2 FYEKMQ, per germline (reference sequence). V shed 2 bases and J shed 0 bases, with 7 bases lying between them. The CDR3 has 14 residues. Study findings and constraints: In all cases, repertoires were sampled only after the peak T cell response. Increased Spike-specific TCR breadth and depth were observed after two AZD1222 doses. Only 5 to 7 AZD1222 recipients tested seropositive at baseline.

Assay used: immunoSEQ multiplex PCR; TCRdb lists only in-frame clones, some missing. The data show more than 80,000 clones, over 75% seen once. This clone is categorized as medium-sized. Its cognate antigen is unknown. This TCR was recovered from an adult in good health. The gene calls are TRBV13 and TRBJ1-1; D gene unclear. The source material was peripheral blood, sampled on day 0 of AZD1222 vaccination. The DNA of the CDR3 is TGTGCCAGCAGCTTAAAGACACTGAACACTGAAGCTTTCTTT. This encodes CASSLKTLNTEAFF.